These T cell receptor beta chains were read from a single sample in a study of control samples from healthy donors and cancer patients. This table comes from immunoSEQ multiplex PCR, and its TCRdb copy is limited to in-frame clones, with some not included. The sample carries approximately 150,000 clones, about 90% recorded once. The sample taken for sequencing was blood. Receptor source: a man between 18 and 29 years old in good health. Both conserved end residues are part of each CDR3. Fields, in order: J gene, clone size, D gene, V gene, CDR3 protein, CDR3 DNA. D genes are given only for firm matches. Size is stated for part of the rows, as once, few or many counts, or as a class when the clone is expanded.

J: TRBJ2-3; size: NA; D: TRBD2; V: TRBV24-1; CDR3: CATSPRAGGGPNLHTDTQYF; DNA: TGTGCCACCAGCCCGAGGGCTGGCGGGGGGCCGAATCTTCACACAGATACGCAGTATTTT
J: TRBJ1-1; size: NA; D: TRBD1; V: TRBV27; CDR3: CASSPDRGDTEAFF; DNA: TGTGCCAGCAGCCCGGACAGGGGAGACACTGAAGCTTTCTTT
J: TRBJ1-3; size: NA; D: TRBD1; V: TRBV5-6; CDR3: CASSLAGGKGNTIYF; DNA: TGTGCCAGCAGCTTGGCAGGGGGCAAAGGGAACACCATATATTTT
J: TRBJ1-2; size: NA; D: NA; V: TRBV7-9; CDR3: CASSLGLYAGGYGYTF; DNA: TGTGCCAGCAGCTTAGGTTTGTATGCAGGAGGCTATGGCTACACCTTC
J: TRBJ1-5; size: NA; D: TRBD1; V: TRBV28; CDR3: CASSSDRRSNQPQHF; DNA: TGTGCCAGCAGTTCGGACAGGAGAAGCAATCAGCCCCAGCATTTT
J: TRBJ1-1; size: NA; D: TRBD1; V: TRBV5-5; CDR3: CASSPDRGNEAFF; DNA: TGTGCCAGCAGCCCGGACAGGGGTAATGAAGCTTTCTTT
J: TRBJ1-6; size: NA; D: NA; V: TRBV11-2; CDR3: CASSPSAPQGYSPLHF; DNA: TGTGCCAGCAGCCCCTCGGCCCCCCAGGGGTATTCACCCCTCCACTTT
J: TRBJ1-1; size: NA; D: NA; V: TRBV7-2; CDR3: CASHGNTEAFF; DNA: TGTGCCAGCCACGGGAACACTGAAGCTTTCTTT
J: TRBJ1-1; size: NA; D: NA; V: TRBV6-5; CDR3: CASTSNPGAEAFF; DNA: TGTGCCAGCACCTCTAACCCGGGGGCTGAAGCTTTCTTT
J: TRBJ2-3; size: few; D: TRBD1; V: TRBV6-4; CDR3: CASSLTGAYTDTQYF; DNA: TGTGCCAGCAGCCTGACAGGGGCTTACACAGATACGCAGTATTTT
J: TRBJ2-7; size: NA; D: NA; V: TRBV11-2; CDR3: CASSPTGYEQYF; DNA: TGTGCCAGCAGCCCAACGGGCTACGAGCAGTACTTC
J: TRBJ2-2; size: NA; D: TRBD1; V: TRBV30; CDR3: CAWSVLRTGNTGELFF; DNA: TGTGCCTGGAGTGTACTGAGGACAGGAAACACCGGGGAGCTGTTTTTT
J: TRBJ2-5; size: NA; D: NA; V: TRBV25-1; CDR3: CASSEATQYF; DNA: TGTGCCAGCAGTGAAGCGACCCAGTACTTC
J: TRBJ1-2; size: NA; D: NA; V: TRBV6-1; CDR3: CASSEVYSNYGYTF; DNA: TGTGCCAGCAGTGAAGTCTACAGCAACTATGGCTACACCTTC
J: TRBJ1-6; size: NA; D: NA; V: TRBV19; CDR3: CASSASGTLSPLHF; DNA: TGTGCCAGTAGTGCATCCGGGACACTGTCACCCCTCCACTTT
J: TRBJ2-3; size: NA; D: TRBD2; V: TRBV5-4; CDR3: CASSLGTSGGSTDTQYF; DNA: TGTGCCAGCAGCTTAGGGACTAGCGGGGGGAGCACAGATACGCAGTATTTT
J: TRBJ1-3; size: NA; D: NA; V: TRBV4-1; CDR3: CASSGVPGPGNTIYF; DNA: TGCGCCAGCAGCGGGGTCCCTGGTCCTGGAAACACCATATATTTT
J: TRBJ1-2; size: NA; D: TRBD1; V: TRBV3-1/TRBV3-2; CDR3: CASSSGQGRYGYTF; DNA: TGTGCCAGCAGCTCGGGACAGGGCCGATATGGCTACACCTTC
J: TRBJ1-4; size: NA; D: NA; V: TRBV5-6; CDR3: CASSSRQAVNEKLFF; DNA: TGTGCCAGCAGCAGCAGACAGGCGGTTAATGAAAAACTGTTTTTT
J: TRBJ1-3; size: once; D: NA; V: TRBV7-3; CDR3: CASSLTGSGNTIYF; DNA: TGTGCCAGCAGCTTAACAGGCTCTGGAAACACCATATATTTT
J: TRBJ1-5; size: NA; D: NA; V: TRBV27; CDR3: CASSFGRDYQPQHF; DNA: TGTGCCAGCAGTTTCGGCAGGGATTATCAGCCCCAGCATTTT
J: TRBJ2-1; size: NA; D: TRBD2; V: TRBV4-1; CDR3: CASRGGTSEWVSYNEQFF; DNA: TGCGCCAGCAGGGGCGGGACTAGCGAGTGGGTATCCTACAATGAGCAGTTCTTC
J: TRBJ2-7; size: NA; D: TRBD1; V: TRBV2; CDR3: CASRNPGTGNSYEQYF; DNA: TGTGCCAGCAGAAACCCCGGGACAGGAAACTCCTACGAGCAGTACTTC
J: TRBJ2-6; size: NA; D: NA; V: TRBV7-9; CDR3: CASTTGLRSGANVLTF; DNA: TGTGCCAGCACCACGGGACTTCGCTCTGGGGCCAACGTCCTGACTTTC
J: TRBJ1-1; size: NA; D: NA; V: TRBV4-1; CDR3: CASSQGGNTEAFF; DNA: TGCGCCAGCAGCCAGGGGGGGAACACTGAAGCTTTCTTT
J: TRBJ2-1; size: NA; D: NA; V: TRBV2; CDR3: CASNPREIYYNEQFF; DNA: TGTGCCAGCAATCCCAGGGAGATTTATTACAATGAGCAGTTCTTC
J: TRBJ2-5; size: NA; D: NA; V: TRBV5-4; CDR3: CASSLAGTKETQYF; DNA: TGTGCCAGCAGCTTGGCGGGGACCAAAGAGACCCAGTACTTC
J: TRBJ2-2; size: NA; D: TRBD2; V: TRBV5-1; CDR3: CASSQGLARGTGELFF; DNA: TGCGCCAGCAGCCAGGGACTAGCGAGGGGCACCGGGGAGCTGTTTTTT
J: TRBJ2-2; size: NA; D: NA; V: TRBV7-6; CDR3: CASSTLRDTLGELFF; DNA: TGTGCCAGCAGCACCCTCCGGGACACCCTCGGGGAGCTGTTTTTT